These 22 T cell receptor beta chains originate from one sample sequenced in a study of shared clonotypes between healthy human individuals. Using immunoSEQ multiplex PCR, the repertoire was profiled, and TCRdb retains in-frame clones only, with some absent. The sample lists 2,500,000 or so clones, just over 90% occurring once. The specimen was naive CD4+ T cells sorted from blood. Subset: CD45RA+ positively selected. The receptors shown here come from a man between 18 and 35 years old in good health.

V is TRBV7-2 and J is TRBJ2-3, with TRBD1 matching 9 bases. Looked up from germline, CDR1 is SGHTA and CDR2 is FQGNSA. The CDR3 loop spans 17 amino acids. Unmatched junction bases numbered 14, after V lost 0 bases and J lost 10 bases. CDR3: CASSLALDRGTHLAQYF. CDR3 sequence (DNA): TGTGCCAGCAGCTTAGCGCTGGACAGGGGTACCCACCTAGCGCAGTATTTT.

The chain carries TRBV2 and TRBJ2-2; 9 bases are a match to TRBD2. Germline V gene data show CDR1 as SNHLY and CDR2 as FYNNEI. This CDR3 is 16 amino acids long. Losses at the gene ends were 6 bases for V and 1 base for J; bases not matched to a gene: 6. CDR3 in amino acids: CASSRLAGRNTGELFF. The CDR3 DNA reads TGTGCCAGCAGCCGCCTAGCGGGGCGGAACACCGGGGAGCTGTTTTTT.

This chain connects TRBV6-1 to TRBJ1-1; D is ambiguous. In germline, CDR1 is MNHNS, CDR2 SASEGT. V was shortened by 2 bases and J by 6 bases, with 10 bases between the two germline ends. This CDR3 spans 13 amino acids. CDR3 residues: CASSEKSGPEAFF. CDR3 DNA: TGTGCCAGCAGTGAAAAGAGCGGTCCTGAAGCTTTCTTT.

This clone appeared a single time. The sample contains more than one DNA sequence encoding this CDR3. The chain has TRBV28 and TRBJ1-4; D gene ambiguous. Germline loops: CDR1 MDHEN, CDR2 SYDVKM. Trimming took 6 bases from V and 5 from J, leaving 7 bases between them. This CDR3 comprises 12 residues. Written as DNA, the CDR3 is TGTGCCAGCAGACAAGGGAATGAAAAACTGTTTTTT. Translated, it gives CASRQGNEKLFF. The full variable domain, its missing parts supplied by reference TRBV28 and TRBJ1-4, is DVKVTQSSRYLVKRTGEKVFLECVQDMDHENMFWYRQDPGLGLRLIYFSYDVKMKEKGDIPEGYSVSREKKERFSLILESASTNQTSMYLCASRQGNEKLFFGSGTQLSVL.

The chain employs TRBV5-1 and TRBJ2-2, with 7 bases fitting TRBD2. This CDR3 is built from 14 residues. Trimming cost V 10 bases and J 5 bases; bases outside gene matches: 11. Germline V gene data show CDR1 as SGHRS and CDR2 as YFSETQ. CDR3 bases: TGCGCCTCCGAGGGGAGGGGTGTAACCGGGGAGCTGTTTTTT. Amino acid sequence: CASEGRGVTGELFF.

The chain recombines TRBV7-2 with TRBJ2-7; possible D gene TRBD2, 6 bases. Germline V gene data show CDR1 as SGHTA and CDR2 as FQGNSA. V gave up 4 bases and J gave up 5 bases, with 12 bases separating them. The CDR3 runs 13 residues. Here the CDR3 DNA reads TGTGCCAGCAGCTCCCCGCGGGGAAACGAGCAGTACTTC. It encodes CASSSPRGNEQYF. Combining the CDR3 with reference TRBV7-2 and TRBJ2-7 gives the whole variable domain GAGVSQSPSNKVTEKGKDVELRCDPISGHTALYWYRQSLGQGLEFLIYFQGNSAPDKSGLPSDRFSAERTGGSVSTLTIQRTQQEDSAVYLCASSSPRGNEQYFGPGTRLTVT.

The chain couples TRBV5-1 to TRBJ1-2; D is perhaps TRBD1 (5 bases). V was trimmed by 3 bases and J by 0 bases, leaving 6 bases between them. Per germline, CDR1 SGHRS and CDR2 YFSETQ. CDR3 length: 13 amino acids. In DNA form, the CDR3 reads TGCGCCAGCAGCTGGGACGCTAACTATGGCTACACCTTC. This translates into CASSWDANYGYTF.

The chain carries TRBV27 and TRBJ2-3; TRBD1 matches 8 bases. With V trimmed by 8 bases and J by 6 bases, 10 bases remained unmatched. The length of the CDR3 is 14 residues. Germline V gene sequence: CDR1 MNHEY, CDR2 SMNVEV (reference sequence). CDR3 region: CASGRDRMADTQYF. DNA of the CDR3: TGTGCCAGCGGTAGGGACAGGATGGCGGATACGCAGTATTTT.

The chain couples TRBV4-3 to TRBJ1-2, with a weak D call TRBD1 (5 bases). This CDR3 is 16 amino acids long. Germline CDR1 reads LGHNA; CDR2 reads YSLEER. V was cut by 0 bases and J by 1 base, with 12 bases left in between. The CDR3 region is CASSQDHAGLNYGYTF. Written as DNA, the CDR3 is TGCGCCAGCAGCCAAGATCATGCGGGACTTAACTATGGCTACACCTTC.

The chain couples TRBV7-9 to TRBJ2-3; D gene unclear. The CDR3 covers 16 residues. Germline CDR1 and CDR2: SEHNR and FQNEAQ (reference sequence). The V end was cut by 5 bases, the J end by 2 bases, with 17 bases between. The CDR3 DNA sequence: TGTGCCAGCAGCCCCCCGTGGGGTCTAAACACAGATACGCAGTATTTT. Protein sequence: CASSPPWGLNTDTQYF.

The chain joins TRBV5-1 to TRBJ1-6; D is uncertain. The germline V gene has CDR1 SGHRS and CDR2 YFSETQ. V lost 0 bases to trimming and J lost 9 bases, with 19 bases between them. This CDR3 has 17 amino acids. The CDR3, as DNA: TGCGCCAGCAGCTTGGGGACTGTATATTTGGGAAGTTCACCCCTCCACTTT. This gives the protein CASSLGTVYLGSSPLHF.

V is TRBV4-1 and J is TRBJ2-1; 10 bases line up with TRBD1. CDR1 and CDR2 from the germline V gene are MGHRA and YSYEKL. J lost 6 bases, V lost 5 bases, and 13 bases had no gene match. The CDR3 loop spans 17 amino acids. Here the CDR3 reads CASSAGTGAALGNEQFF. The CDR3 nucleotides are TGCGCCAGCAGCGCCGGGACAGGGGCCGCCCTGGGCAATGAGCAGTTCTTC.

Of note for this clone: The same CDR3 can be traced to other DNA sequences in this sample. The chain couples TRBV7-2 to TRBJ2-7; the match to TRBD2 covers 7 bases. The J segment lost 1 base and the V segment lost 0 bases, leaving 0 bases of the junction unmatched. The CDR3 has 14 amino acids. Germline lookup yields CDR1 SGHTA and CDR2 FQGNSA. CDR3: CASSLASGSYEQYF. Written as DNA, the CDR3 is TGTGCCAGCAGCTTAGCTAGCGGGTCCTACGAGCAGTACTTC.

The V and J genes are TRBV11-2 and TRBJ2-3; 8 bases are shared with TRBD2. Germline CDR1 is SGHAT and CDR2 is FQNNGV. The V gene end was trimmed by 5 bases and the J gene end by 4 bases; junction bases not matched to a gene: 5. The CDR3 is 14 amino acids. CDR3 sequence reads: CASSASGGPDTQYF. The CDR3 DNA is TGTGCCAGCAGCGCCAGCGGGGGTCCAGATACGCAGTATTTT.

A remark on this clone: This CDR3 is also generated by other DNA sequences in the sample. The chain links TRBV7-2 to TRBJ2-3; TRBD2 aligns across 10 bases. CDR3 size: 15 residues. V was clipped by 4 bases and J by 4 bases; unmatched bases: 5. Germline V gene lookup returns CDR1 SGHTA and CDR2 FQGNSA. CDR3 DNA: TGTGCCAGCAGCTCCCTAGCGGGAGTGGCAGATACGCAGTATTTT. Its translation is CASSSLAGVADTQYF.

This rearrangement joins TRBV7-9 to TRBJ2-1; tentatively, D is TRBD1 (6 bases). The CDR3 spans 12 residues. The germline gives CDR1 SEHNR, CDR2 FQNEAQ (reference sequence). With 5 bases removed from V and 10 bases from J, the gap between germline ends came to 12 bases. The CDR3 DNA sequence: TGTGCCAGCAGCCAATCGACAGGAGAGCAGTTCTTC. This gives the protein CASSQSTGEQFF.

V and J are TRBV28 and TRBJ1-1, with TRBD1 as a possible D gene (5 bases). V was clipped by 2 bases and J by 1 base, with 11 bases between them. The CDR3 runs to 15 residues. Looked up from germline, CDR1 is MDHEN and CDR2 is SYDVKM. The CDR3: CASSLGGVRNTEAFF. CDR3 nucleotide sequence: TGTGCCAGCAGTTTAGGGGGAGTTCGGAACACTGAAGCTTTCTTT.

The V and J genes are TRBV5-1 and TRBJ2-2, with D maybe TRBD1 (6 bases). The V end lost 7 bases, the J end lost 5 bases, and 18 bases lay between the germline ends. The CDR3 extends over 15 amino acids. In germline, CDR1 is SGHRS, CDR2 YFSETQ. DNA of the CDR3: TGCGCCAGCTGGGAACCGGGACAAGGAACCGGGGAGCTGTTTTTT. This sequence encodes CASWEPGQGTGELFF.

The rearrangement uses TRBV7-9 and TRBJ2-7; D might be TRBD1 (6 bases). The CDR3 length is 15 residues. Trimming stripped 3 bases from V and 5 bases from J, with 17 bases between. Germline CDR1 reads SEHNR; CDR2 reads FQNEAQ (reference sequence). The CDR3 coding sequence is TGTGCCAGCAGCTTGGACAAAGCCAGGGGTGACGAGCAGTACTTC. Translation: CASSLDKARGDEQYF.

This clone was found once. V usage is TRBV15 and J usage is TRBJ2-3; TRBD2 aligns across 9 bases. The trim removed 1 base at V and 0 bases at J, leaving 8 bases unmatched. CDR1 is LNHNV and CDR2 is YYDKDF in the germline V gene (reference sequence). The CDR3 sequence is 18 residues long. In DNA form, the CDR3 reads TGTGCCACCAGCAGAGCACCAAAGACTAGCGGTAGCACAGATACGCAGTATTTT. Translating gives CATSRAPKTSGSTDTQYF. Supplemented by reference TRBV15 and TRBJ2-3, the full variable domain reads DAMVIQNPRYQVTQFGKPVTLSCSQTLNHNVMYWYQQKSSQAPKLLFHYYDKDFNNEADTPDNFQSRRPNTSFCFLDIRSPGLGDTAMYLCATSRAPKTSGSTDTQYFGPGTRLTVL.

In regard to this clone: At the DNA level, this CDR3 is encoded by other sequences in the same sample as well. J is TRBJ1-4 and V is TRBV28; D is perhaps TRBD1 (5 bases). Between the trimmed V and J ends, which lost 2 bases and 5 bases, there was a span of 9 bases. Germline CDR1 is MDHEN and CDR2 is SYDVKM. The CDR3 totals 14 residues. The CDR3 DNA follows: TGTGCCAGCAGTTTAGGGCAGGGAAATGAAAAACTGTTTTTT. Its protein is CASSLGQGNEKLFF.

The rearrangement joins TRBV6-5 to TRBJ1-4; D is possibly TRBD1 (5 bases). The CDR3 totals 14 residues. Trimming removed 6 bases at V and 4 bases at J, with 12 bases between. Per germline, CDR1 MNHEY and CDR2 SVGAGI. CDR3 in amino acids: CASRPGGFNEKLFF. The CDR3 region has the DNA TGTGCCAGCAGACCGGGGGGGTTTAATGAAAAACTGTTTTTT.